These 8 T cell receptor beta chains originate from one sample sequenced in a study of long-term antiretroviral therapy in people with HIV. This was the immunoSEQ v3.0 assay at survey level. The data were produced by immunoSEQ multiplex PCR, yet TCRdb's version contains in-frame clones alone and is incomplete. The data contain 14,000 or so clones, about 84% of them singletons. The source was unsorted PBMCs, collected 1.8 years before starting antiretroviral therapy. These receptors were taken from a woman in her thirties or forties with HIV.

V is TRBV28 and J is TRBJ2-7, with unresolved D. The CDR3 is 11 amino acids. Between the trimmed V and J ends, which lost 7 bases and 2 bases, there was a span of 6 bases. CDR1 MDHEN and CDR2 SYDVKM come from the germline V gene. The CDR3 DNA reads TGTGCCAGCAAACAAGCCTACGAGCAGTACTTC. Translating it yields CASKQAYEQYF.

The sample holds a few counts of this clone. V gene TRBV9 combines with J gene TRBJ2-1, with a weak D call TRBD2 (5 bases). Deletions cut 4 bases from V and 1 base from J, with 15 bases between. CDR3 length equals 16 residues. Germline V CDR1 and CDR2: SGDLS, YYNGEE. The CDR3 sequence: CASSPGLAISYNEQFF. Written as DNA, the CDR3 is TGTGCCAGCAGCCCGGGGTTAGCGATTTCCTACAATGAGCAGTTCTTC.

The CDR3 spells CASSLGLSGSSYEQYF. CDR3 sequence (DNA): TGTGCCAGCAGCTTAGGACTAAGCGGGAGTAGTTACGAGCAGTACTTC. V usage is TRBV7-2 and J usage is TRBJ2-7, with 8 bases matching TRBD2. Germline trimming cut 1 base from V and 4 bases from J; bases unmatched to any gene: 9. The CDR3 totals 16 residues. The germline V gene has CDR1 SGHTA and CDR2 FQGNSA.

The J gene is TRBJ2-1, the V gene TRBV9; no firm D call. V was clipped by 4 bases and J by 0 bases, with 8 bases between them. The CDR3 runs to 14 residues. Germline CDR1 is SGDLS and CDR2 is YYNGEE. This chain's CDR3 is CASSQQSSYNEQFF. In nucleotides, the CDR3 is TGTGCCAGCAGCCAACAGAGCTCCTACAATGAGCAGTTCTTC.

This chain links TRBV6-1 with TRBJ1-4; a possible D gene is TRBD1 (6 bases). Looked up from germline, CDR1 is MNHNS and CDR2 is SASEGT. The CDR3 sequence is 14 residues long. Trimming shortened V by 1 base and J by 8 bases, and 11 bases separated the two germline ends. The CDR3 reads CASSEVGGSEKLFF. CDR3 DNA: TGTGCCAGCAGTGAAGTAGGGGGTAGCGAAAAACTGTTTTTT.

V gene TRBV9 combines with J gene TRBJ2-5, with D unclear. CDR1 and CDR2 from the germline V gene are SGDLS and YYNGEE. The CDR3 has 13 residues. Trimming removed 0 bases at V and 5 bases at J, with 8 bases between. The CDR3 sequence is CASSVEVWETQYF. In nucleotides, the CDR3 is TGTGCCAGCAGCGTAGAGGTTTGGGAGACCCAGTACTTC.

Here the CDR3 reads CASSINRRAEAFF. The CDR3 nucleotides read TGTGCCAGCAGTATTAATCGTCGTGCTGAAGCTTTCTTT. The V and J genes are TRBV6-5 and TRBJ1-1; D not resolved. This CDR3 spans 13 amino acids. V lost 5 bases and J 6 bases, leaving 13 bases between the germline ends. Germline lookup yields CDR1 MNHEY and CDR2 SVGAGI.

In this sample, this clone turned up a few times. The genes are TRBV28 and TRBJ2-3; no clear D. The germline V gene encodes CDR1 MDHEN and CDR2 SYDVKM. The V gene lost 6 bases and the J gene lost 0 bases, with 7 bases spanning the gap. CDR3 length: 13 residues. This CDR3 is CASRLGSTDTQYF. CDR3 sequence (DNA): TGTGCCAGCAGGCTAGGTAGCACAGATACGCAGTATTTT.